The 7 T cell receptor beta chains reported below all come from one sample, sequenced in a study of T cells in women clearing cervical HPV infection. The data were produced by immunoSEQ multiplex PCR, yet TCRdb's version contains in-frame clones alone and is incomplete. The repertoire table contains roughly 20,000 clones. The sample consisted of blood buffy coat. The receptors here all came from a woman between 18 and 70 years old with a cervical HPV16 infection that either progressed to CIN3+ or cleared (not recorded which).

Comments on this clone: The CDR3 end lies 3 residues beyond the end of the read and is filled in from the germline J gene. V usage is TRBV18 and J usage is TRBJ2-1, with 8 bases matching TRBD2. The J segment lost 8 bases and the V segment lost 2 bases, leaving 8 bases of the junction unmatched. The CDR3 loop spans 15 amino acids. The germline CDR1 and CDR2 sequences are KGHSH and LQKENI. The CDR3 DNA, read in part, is TGTGCCAGCTCACCAATCGGGGGGGCCTTAGATGAG. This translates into CASSPIGGALDE. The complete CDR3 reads CASSPIGGALDEQFF.

The sequenced part of the CDR3 DNA is TGTGCCAGTAGTCTTCACCGGGGCAATCAGCCC. Its protein product is CASSLHRGNQP. The whole CDR3 sequence is CASSLHRGNQPQHF. The chain has TRBV19 and TRBJ1-5; D unclear. The CDR3 extends 3 residues past the end of the read, so its final part is completed from the germline J gene. The CDR3 is 14 residues long. CDR1 and CDR2 (germline): LNHDA, SQIVND (reference sequence). V was clipped by 5 bases and J by 2 bases, with 10 bases between them. Using reference TRBV19 and TRBJ1-5 for the parts outside the CDR3, the full variable domain is DGGITQSPKYLFRKEGQNVTLSCEQNLNHDAMYWYRQDPGQGLRLIYYSQIVNDFQKGDIAEGYSVSREKKESFPLTVTSAQKNPTAFYLCASSLHRGNQPQHFGDGTRLSIL.

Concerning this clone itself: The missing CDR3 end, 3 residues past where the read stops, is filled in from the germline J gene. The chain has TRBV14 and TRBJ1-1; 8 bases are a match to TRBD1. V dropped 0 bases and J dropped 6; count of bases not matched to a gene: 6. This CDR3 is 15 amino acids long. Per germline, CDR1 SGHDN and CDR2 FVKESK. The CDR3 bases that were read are TGTGCCAGCAGCCAAGACAGGGGGCTAAGGGCTGAA. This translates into CASSQDRGLRAE. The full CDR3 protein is CASSQDRGLRAEAFF.

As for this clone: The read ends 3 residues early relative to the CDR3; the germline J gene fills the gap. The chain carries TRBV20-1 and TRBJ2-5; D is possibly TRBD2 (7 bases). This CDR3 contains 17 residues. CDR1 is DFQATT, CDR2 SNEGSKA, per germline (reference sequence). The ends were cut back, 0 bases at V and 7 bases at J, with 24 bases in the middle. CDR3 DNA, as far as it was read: TGCAGTGCTAGAGATTTCGTTGGGGGGGGGCCAGGAGGGACC. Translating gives CSARDFVGGGPGGT. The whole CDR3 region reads CSARDFVGGGPGGTQYF.

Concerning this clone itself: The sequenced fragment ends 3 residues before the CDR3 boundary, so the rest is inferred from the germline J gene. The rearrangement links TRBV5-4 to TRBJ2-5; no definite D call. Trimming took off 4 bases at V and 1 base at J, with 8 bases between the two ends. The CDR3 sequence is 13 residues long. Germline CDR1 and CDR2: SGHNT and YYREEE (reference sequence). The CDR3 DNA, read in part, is TGTGCCAGCAGCCCCGAACTCCAAGAGACC. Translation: CASSPELQET. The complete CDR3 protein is CASSPELQETQYF.

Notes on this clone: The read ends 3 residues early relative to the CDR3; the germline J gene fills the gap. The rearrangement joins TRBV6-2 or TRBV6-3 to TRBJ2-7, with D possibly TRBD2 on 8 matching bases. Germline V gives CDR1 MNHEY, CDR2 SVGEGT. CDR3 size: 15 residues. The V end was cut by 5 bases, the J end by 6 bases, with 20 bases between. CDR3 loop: CASSVPGLGGIEQYF. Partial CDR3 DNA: TGTGCCAGCAGTGTCCCGGGACTAGGGGGCATCGAG.

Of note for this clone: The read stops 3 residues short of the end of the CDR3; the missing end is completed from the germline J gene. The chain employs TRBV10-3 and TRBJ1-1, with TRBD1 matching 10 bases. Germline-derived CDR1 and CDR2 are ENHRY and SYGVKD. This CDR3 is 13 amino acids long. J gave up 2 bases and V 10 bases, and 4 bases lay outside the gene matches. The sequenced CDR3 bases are TGTGCCACCGACAGGGGGCTTAACACTGAA. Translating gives CATDRGLNTE. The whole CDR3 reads CATDRGLNTEAFF.